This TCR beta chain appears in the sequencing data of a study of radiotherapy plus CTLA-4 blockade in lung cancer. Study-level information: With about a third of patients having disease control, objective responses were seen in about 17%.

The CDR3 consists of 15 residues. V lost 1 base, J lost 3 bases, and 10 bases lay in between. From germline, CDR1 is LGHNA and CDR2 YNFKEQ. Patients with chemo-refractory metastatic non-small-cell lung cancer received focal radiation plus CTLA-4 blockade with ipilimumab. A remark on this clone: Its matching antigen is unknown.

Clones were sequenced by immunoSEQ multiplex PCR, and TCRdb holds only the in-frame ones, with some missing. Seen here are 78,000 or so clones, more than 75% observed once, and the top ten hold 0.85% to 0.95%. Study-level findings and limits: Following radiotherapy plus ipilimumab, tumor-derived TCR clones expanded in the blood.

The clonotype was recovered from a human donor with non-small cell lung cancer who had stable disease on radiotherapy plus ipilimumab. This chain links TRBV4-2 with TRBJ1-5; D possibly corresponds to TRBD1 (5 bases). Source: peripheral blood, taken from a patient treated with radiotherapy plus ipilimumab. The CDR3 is CASSQGGVANQPQHF. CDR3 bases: TGTGCCAGCAGCCAAGGGGGGGTGGCCAATCAGCCCCAGCATTTT.